The 10 T cell receptor beta chains below come from one sample, sequenced in a study of T cell responses to AZD1222 COVID-19 vaccine. Sequencing used immunoSEQ multiplex PCR; TCRdb keeps in-frame clones, though not all of them. The sample has some 90,000 clones; approximately 86% are singletons. Sequencing was performed on peripheral blood, taken on day 0 of AZD1222 vaccination. These receptors all stem from an adult in good health.

This chain connects TRBV7-3 to TRBJ2-1; D is perhaps TRBD2 (6 bases). CDR1 is SGHTA and CDR2 is FQGTGA in the germline V gene. The germline V and J ends were trimmed by 2 bases and 8 bases, with 10 bases remaining between them. The CDR3 spans 13 residues. The CDR3 region is CASSLSPSDEQFF. The CDR3 DNA follows: TGTGCCAGCAGCTTATCCCCTAGCGATGAGCAGTTCTTC.

The gene calls are TRBV28 and TRBJ1-1; D unresolved. The CDR3 runs to 13 residues. The germline V gene has CDR1 MDHEN and CDR2 SYDVKM. V shed 3 bases and J shed 0 bases, with 5 bases lying between them. CDR3 in amino acids: CASSFEMNTEAFF. In nucleotides, the CDR3 is TGTGCCAGCAGTTTTGAGATGAACACTGAAGCTTTCTTT.

The rearrangement joins TRBV6-6 to TRBJ2-3; no firm D call. The CDR3 runs to 15 residues. Trimming took 2 bases from V and 0 from J, leaving 9 bases between them. Germline CDR1 is MNHNY and CDR2 is SVGAGI (reference sequence). CDR3 in DNA: TGTGCCAGCAGTTACCCGACGGCTAGCACAGATACGCAGTATTTT. Translating it yields CASSYPTASTDTQYF.

The chain uses TRBV6-1 and TRBJ1-3; unclear D gene. Per the germline V gene, CDR1 is MNHNS and CDR2 is SASEGT. The CDR3 runs 16 residues. V was trimmed by 1 base and J by 0 bases, leaving 10 bases between them. CDR3 sequence: CASSEVSPRSGNTIYF. The DNA of the CDR3 is TGTGCCAGCAGTGAAGTAAGTCCACGCTCTGGAAACACCATATATTTT.

This clone occurred once. The chain is built from TRBV5-1 and TRBJ1-2; 7 bases fit TRBD1. After removal of 5 bases from V and 3 bases from J, the junction contained 1 base not matched to a gene. CDR3 length: 12 residues. The germline V gene encodes CDR1 SGHRS and CDR2 YFSETQ. The CDR3 reads CASRDRDYGYTF. The CDR3 nucleotides read TGCGCCAGCAGAGACAGGGACTATGGCTACACCTTC.

The gene calls are TRBV3-1 (or the pseudogene TRBV3-2) and TRBJ1-5; no definite D call. The CDR3 covers 15 residues. V was trimmed by 0 bases and J by 2 bases, leaving 8 bases between them. CDR1 and CDR2 from the germline V gene are LGHDT and YNNKEL (reference sequence). The CDR3 DNA reads TGTGCCAGCAGCCAAGATAGATGGGGCAATCAGCCCCAGCATTTT. It translates to CASSQDRWGNQPQHF.

The chain combines TRBV7-6 with TRBJ1-6, with a weak D call TRBD1 (5 bases). The germline V gene has CDR1 SGHVS and CDR2 FNYEAQ. The CDR3 loop spans 16 amino acids. Between the trimmed V and J ends, which lost 5 bases and 0 bases, there was a span of 11 bases. The DNA of the CDR3 is TGTGCCAGCAGCCAAGGGGCGAGCTCCTATAATTCACCCCTCCACTTT. Translation gives CASSQGASSYNSPLHF.

The rearrangement uses TRBV28 and TRBJ1-2; no definite D call. This CDR3 spans 13 amino acids. Germline-derived CDR1 and CDR2 are MDHEN and SYDVKM. The germline V and J ends were trimmed by 9 bases and 0 bases, with 11 bases remaining between them. This CDR3 is CASWAATNYGYTF. CDR3 sequence (DNA): TGTGCCAGTTGGGCAGCGACTAACTATGGCTACACCTTC.

The V and J genes are TRBV5-5 and TRBJ1-4; unclear D gene. With 0 bases removed from V and 0 bases from J, the gap between germline ends came to 9 bases. Germline V gene lookup returns CDR1 SGHKS and CDR2 YYEKEE (reference sequence). This CDR3 spans 16 amino acids. The CDR3 is CASSLGASPTNEKLFF. As DNA, the CDR3 is TGTGCCAGCAGCTTGGGCGCATCTCCAACTAATGAAAAACTGTTTTTT.

The gene calls are TRBV7-3 and TRBJ1-1; D may be TRBD1 (6 bases). Germline assignment: CDR1 SGHTA and CDR2 FQGTGA. The CDR3 has 13 amino acids. The V and J ends lost 2 bases and 14 bases respectively, with 18 bases between them. CDR3: CASSLRGAQGLFF. The CDR3 DNA sequence: TGTGCCAGCAGCTTACGGGGGGCACAGGGCCTCTTCTTT.